Sequencing of this T cell receptor beta chain was carried out in a study of blood T cell repertoires in COVID-19. Here immunoSEQ multiplex PCR was the method, and the copy in TCRdb shows in-frame clones only, minus some. Found here are 250,000 to 300,000 clones, about nine tenths of them singletons; the top ten hold 0.95% to 1.2%. Germline CDR1 and CDR2: SGHTA and FQGNSA. The J segment lost 1 base and the V segment lost 3 bases, leaving 6 bases of the junction unmatched. The CDR3 contains 15 residues. The TCR comes from a woman under 40 who had recovered from COVID-19. The genes are TRBV7-2 and TRBJ2-7; TRBD2 matches at 7 bases. Sequenced material: PBMCs or T cells enriched from blood (not recorded which). This chain's CDR3 is CASSLSLAVSYEQYF. DNA for the CDR3: TGTGCCAGCAGCTTGAGCCTAGCGGTATCCTACGAGCAGTACTTC.